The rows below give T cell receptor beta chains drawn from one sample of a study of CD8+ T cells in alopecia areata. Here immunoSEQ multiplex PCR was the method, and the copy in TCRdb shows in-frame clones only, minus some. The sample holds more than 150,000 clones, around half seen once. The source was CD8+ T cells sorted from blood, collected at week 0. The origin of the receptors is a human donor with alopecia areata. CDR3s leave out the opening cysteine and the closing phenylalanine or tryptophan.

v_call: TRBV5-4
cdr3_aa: ASSLKRETKNIQY

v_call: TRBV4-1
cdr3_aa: ASSQELNTEAF

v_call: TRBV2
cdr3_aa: ASRGFGIEPQH

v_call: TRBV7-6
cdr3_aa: ASRLRTGSDTGELF

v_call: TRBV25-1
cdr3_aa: ASSLAAQETQY

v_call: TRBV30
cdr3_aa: AWSPGGSYEQY

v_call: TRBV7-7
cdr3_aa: ASSLGSGGTYEQY

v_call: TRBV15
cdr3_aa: ATSIDRVNQPQH

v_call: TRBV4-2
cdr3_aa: ASSQGSGAYEQY

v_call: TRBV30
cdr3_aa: AWRPRGAGYGYT

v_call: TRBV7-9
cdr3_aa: ASSLEVSDTQY

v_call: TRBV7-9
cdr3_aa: ASSPGAASTDTQY

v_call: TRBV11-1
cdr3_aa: ASSLDGEETQY

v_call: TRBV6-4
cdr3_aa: ASSDSLSGANVLT

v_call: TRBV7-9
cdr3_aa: ASSQGSDTQY

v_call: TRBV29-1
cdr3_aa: SVAGTASSYEQY

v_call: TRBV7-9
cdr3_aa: ASSAQTLKSTEAF

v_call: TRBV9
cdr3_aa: ASSVEDSNSPLH

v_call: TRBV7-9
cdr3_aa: ASSLTGGTEAF

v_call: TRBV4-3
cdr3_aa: ASSQGPDGTYEQY

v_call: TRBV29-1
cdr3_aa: SVRDRGSYEQY

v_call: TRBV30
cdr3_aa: AWMGSTSYEQY